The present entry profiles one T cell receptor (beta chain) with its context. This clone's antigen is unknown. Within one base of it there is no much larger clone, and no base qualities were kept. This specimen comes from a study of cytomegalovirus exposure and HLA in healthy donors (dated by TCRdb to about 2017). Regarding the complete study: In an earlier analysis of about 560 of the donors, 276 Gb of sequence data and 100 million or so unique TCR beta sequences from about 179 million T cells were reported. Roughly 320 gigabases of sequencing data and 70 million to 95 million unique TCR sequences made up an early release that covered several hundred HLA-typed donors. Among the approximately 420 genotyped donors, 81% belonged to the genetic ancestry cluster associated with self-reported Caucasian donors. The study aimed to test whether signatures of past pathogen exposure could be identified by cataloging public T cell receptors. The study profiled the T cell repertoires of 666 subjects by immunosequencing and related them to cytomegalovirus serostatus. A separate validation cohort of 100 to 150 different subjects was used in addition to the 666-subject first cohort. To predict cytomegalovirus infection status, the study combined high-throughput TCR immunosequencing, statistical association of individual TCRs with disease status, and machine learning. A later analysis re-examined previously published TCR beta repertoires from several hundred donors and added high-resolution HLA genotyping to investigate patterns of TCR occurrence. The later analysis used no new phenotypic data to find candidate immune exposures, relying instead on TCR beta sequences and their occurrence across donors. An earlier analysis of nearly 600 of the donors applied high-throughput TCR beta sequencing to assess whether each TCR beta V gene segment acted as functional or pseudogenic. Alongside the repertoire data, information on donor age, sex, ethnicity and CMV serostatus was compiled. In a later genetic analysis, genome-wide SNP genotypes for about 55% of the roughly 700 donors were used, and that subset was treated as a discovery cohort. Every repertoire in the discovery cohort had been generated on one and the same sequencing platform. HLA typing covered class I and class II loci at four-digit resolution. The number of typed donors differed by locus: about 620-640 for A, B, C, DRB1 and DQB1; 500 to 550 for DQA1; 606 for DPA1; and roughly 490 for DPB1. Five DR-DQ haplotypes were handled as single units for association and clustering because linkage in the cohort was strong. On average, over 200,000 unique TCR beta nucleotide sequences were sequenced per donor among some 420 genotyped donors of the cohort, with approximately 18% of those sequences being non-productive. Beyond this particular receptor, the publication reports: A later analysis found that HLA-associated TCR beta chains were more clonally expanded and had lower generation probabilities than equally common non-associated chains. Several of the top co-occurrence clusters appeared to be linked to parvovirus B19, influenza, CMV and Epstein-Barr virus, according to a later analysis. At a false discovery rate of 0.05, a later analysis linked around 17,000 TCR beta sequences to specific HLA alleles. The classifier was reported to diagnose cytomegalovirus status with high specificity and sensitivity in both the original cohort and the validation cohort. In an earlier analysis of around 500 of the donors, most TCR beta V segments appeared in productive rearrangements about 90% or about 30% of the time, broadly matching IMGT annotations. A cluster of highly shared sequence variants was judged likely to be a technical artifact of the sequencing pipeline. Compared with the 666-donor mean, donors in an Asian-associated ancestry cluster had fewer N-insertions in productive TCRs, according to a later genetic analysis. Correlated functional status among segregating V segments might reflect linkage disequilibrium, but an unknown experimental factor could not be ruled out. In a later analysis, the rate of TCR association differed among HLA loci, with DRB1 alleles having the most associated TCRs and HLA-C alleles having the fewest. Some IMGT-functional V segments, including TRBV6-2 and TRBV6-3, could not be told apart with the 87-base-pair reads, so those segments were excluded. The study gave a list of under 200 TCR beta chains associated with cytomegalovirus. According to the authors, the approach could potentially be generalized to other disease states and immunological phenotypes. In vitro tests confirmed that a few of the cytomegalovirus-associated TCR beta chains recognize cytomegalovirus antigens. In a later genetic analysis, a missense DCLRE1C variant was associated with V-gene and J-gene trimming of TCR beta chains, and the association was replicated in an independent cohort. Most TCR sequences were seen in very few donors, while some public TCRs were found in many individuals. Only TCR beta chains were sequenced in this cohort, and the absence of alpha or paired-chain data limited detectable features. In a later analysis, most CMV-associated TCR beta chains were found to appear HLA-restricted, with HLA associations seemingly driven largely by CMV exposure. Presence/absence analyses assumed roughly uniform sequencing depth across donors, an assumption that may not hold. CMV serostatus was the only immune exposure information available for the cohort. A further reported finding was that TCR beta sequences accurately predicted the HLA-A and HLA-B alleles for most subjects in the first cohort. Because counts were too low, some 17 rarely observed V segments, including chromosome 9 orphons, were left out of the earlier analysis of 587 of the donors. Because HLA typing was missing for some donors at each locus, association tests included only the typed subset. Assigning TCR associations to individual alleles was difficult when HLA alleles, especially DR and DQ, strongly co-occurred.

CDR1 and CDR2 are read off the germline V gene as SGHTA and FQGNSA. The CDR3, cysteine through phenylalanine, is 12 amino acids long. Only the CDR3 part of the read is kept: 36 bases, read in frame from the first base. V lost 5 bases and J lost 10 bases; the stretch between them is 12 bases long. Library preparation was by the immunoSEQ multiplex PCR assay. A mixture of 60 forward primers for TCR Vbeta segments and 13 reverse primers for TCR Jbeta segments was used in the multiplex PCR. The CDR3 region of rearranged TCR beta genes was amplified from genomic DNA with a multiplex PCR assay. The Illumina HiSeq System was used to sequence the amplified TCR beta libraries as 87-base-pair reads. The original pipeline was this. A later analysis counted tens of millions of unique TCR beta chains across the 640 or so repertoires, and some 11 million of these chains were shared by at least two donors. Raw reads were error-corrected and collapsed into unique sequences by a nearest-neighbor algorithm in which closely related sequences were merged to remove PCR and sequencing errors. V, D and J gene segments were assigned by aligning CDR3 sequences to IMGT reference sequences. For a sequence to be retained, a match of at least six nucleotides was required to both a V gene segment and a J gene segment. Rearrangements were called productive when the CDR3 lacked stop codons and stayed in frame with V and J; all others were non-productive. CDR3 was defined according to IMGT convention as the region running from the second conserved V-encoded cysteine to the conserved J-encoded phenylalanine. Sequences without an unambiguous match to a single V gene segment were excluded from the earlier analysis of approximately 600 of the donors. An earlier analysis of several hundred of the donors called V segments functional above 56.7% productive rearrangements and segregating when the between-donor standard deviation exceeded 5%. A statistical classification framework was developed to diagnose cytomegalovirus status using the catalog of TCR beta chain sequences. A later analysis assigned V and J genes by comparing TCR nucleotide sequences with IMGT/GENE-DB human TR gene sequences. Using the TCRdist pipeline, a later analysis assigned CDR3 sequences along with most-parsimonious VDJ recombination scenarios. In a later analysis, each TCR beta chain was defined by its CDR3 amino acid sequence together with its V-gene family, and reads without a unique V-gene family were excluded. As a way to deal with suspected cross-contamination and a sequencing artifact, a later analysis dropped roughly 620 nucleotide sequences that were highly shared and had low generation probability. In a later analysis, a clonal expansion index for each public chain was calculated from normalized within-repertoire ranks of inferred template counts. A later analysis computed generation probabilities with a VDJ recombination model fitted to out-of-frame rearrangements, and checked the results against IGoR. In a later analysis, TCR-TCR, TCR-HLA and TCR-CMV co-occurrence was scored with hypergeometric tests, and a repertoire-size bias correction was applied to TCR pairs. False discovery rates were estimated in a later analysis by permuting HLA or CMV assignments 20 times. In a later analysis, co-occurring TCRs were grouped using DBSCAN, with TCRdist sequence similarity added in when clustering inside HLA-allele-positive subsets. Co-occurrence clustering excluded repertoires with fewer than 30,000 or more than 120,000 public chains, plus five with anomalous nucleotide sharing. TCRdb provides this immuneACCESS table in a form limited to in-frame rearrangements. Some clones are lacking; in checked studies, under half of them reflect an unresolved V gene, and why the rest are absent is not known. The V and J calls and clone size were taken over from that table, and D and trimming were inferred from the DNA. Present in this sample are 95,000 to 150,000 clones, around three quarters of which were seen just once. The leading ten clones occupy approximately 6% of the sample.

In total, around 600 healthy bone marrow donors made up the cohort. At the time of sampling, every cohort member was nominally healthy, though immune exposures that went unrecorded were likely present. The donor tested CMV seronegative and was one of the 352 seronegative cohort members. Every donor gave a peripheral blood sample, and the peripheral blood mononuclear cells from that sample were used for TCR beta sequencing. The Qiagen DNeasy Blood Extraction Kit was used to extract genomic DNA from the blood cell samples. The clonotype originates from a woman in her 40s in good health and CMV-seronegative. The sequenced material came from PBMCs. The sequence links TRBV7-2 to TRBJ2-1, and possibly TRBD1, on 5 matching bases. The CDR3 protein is CASSGKRGEQFF. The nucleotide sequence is TGTGCCAGCAGCGGAAAAAGGGGAGAGCAGTTCTTC.